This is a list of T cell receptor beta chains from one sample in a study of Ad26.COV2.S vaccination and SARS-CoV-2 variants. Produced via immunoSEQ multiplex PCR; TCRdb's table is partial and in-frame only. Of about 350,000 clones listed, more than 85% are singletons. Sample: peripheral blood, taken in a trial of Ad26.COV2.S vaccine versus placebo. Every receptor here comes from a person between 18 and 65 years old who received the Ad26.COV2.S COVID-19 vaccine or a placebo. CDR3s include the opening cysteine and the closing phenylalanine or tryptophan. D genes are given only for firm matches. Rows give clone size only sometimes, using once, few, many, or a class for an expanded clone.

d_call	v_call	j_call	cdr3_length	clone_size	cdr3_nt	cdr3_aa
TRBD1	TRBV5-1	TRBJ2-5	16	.	TGCGCCAGCAGCTTGGTTTGGGACAGGGGTTTTGAGACCCAGTACTTC	CASSLVWDRGFETQYF
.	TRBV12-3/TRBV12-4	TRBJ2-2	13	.	TGTGCCAGCAGACCACGAGACACCGGGGAGCTGTTTTTT	CASRPRDTGELFF
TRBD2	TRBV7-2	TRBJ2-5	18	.	TGTGCCAGCAGCTTAGTAAGGCTAGCGGGGGGGTTTCAAGAGACCCAGTACTTC	CASSLVRLAGGFQETQYF
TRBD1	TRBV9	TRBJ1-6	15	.	TGTGCCAGCAGCGTCGAGGGGGACAGTAATTCACCCCTCCACTTT	CASSVEGDSNSPLHF
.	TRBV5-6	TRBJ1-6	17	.	TGTGCCAGCAGCCTGTCCCGGGACCGAAATCCACATTCACCCCTCCACTTT	CASSLSRDRNPHSPLHF
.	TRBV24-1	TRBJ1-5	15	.	TGTGCCACCAGTGAAGCGGGGTCAGGCAATCAGCCCCAGCATTTT	CATSEAGSGNQPQHF
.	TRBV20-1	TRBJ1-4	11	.	TGCAGTGCTGCCGACGGTGAAAAACTGTTTTTT	CSAADGEKLFF
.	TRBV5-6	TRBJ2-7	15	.	TGTGCCAGCAGCTTCCGGCCAGGACAAACCTACGAGCAGTACTTC	CASSFRPGQTYEQYF
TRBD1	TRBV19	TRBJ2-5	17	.	TGTGCCAGTAGTACCCCCTCCCGACAGGGCTCCGGAGAGACCCAGTACTTC	CASSTPSRQGSGETQYF
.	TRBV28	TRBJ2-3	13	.	TGTGCCAGCAGTTCAGCGGACACAGATACGCAGTATTTT	CASSSADTDTQYF
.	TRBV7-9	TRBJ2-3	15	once	TGTGCCAGCAGCTTAGAGGGCAGGGACACAGATACGCAGTATTTT	CASSLEGRDTDTQYF
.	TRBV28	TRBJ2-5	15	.	TGTGCCAGCAGCCCGCTTAGCAGGGACAAAGAGACCCAGTACTTC	CASSPLSRDKETQYF
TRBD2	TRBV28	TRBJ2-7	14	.	TGTGCCAGCAGTTCCCCGGGACTACTAGTGGAGCAGTACTTC	CASSSPGLLVEQYF
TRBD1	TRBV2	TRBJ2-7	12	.	TGTGCCAGCGACAGGGGGCGAAGCGAGCAGTACTTC	CASDRGRSEQYF
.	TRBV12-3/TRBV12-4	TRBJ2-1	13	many	TGTGCCAGCAGTTTTGGGGTCTACAATGAGCAGTTCTTC	CASSFGVYNEQFF
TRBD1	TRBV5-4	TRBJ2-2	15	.	TGTGCCAGCAGCGCCGGGACAGGGATAACCGGGGAGCTGTTTTTT	CASSAGTGITGELFF
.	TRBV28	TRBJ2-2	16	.	TGTGCCAGCAGTTTGAGTGGGGGGAGCAGGGTCGGGGAGCTGTTTTTT	CASSLSGGSRVGELFF
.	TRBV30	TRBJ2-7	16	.	TGTGCCTGGAGTGTCGGGAAACACGGAAAACCGTACGAGCAGTACTTC	CAWSVGKHGKPYEQYF
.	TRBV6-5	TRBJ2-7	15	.	TGTGCCAGCAGACTTGCACGGGGGGCCTCCTACGAGCAGTACTTC	CASRLARGASYEQYF
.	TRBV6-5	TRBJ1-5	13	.	TGTGCCAGCGGCAGGGTTTTCAATCAGCCCCAGCATTTT	CASGRVFNQPQHF
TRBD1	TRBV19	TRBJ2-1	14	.	TGTGCCAGTTGGGACAGTTCCTCCTACAATGAGCAGTTCTTC	CASWDSSSYNEQFF
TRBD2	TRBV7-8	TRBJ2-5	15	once	TGTGCCAGCAGCCCGCCGAGCGGGAGTAGGGAGACCCAGTACTTC	CASSPPSGSRETQYF
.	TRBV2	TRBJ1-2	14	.	TGTGCCAGCAGTGACAGGGCAAACCGCTATGGCTACACCTTC	CASSDRANRYGYTF
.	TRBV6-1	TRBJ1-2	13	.	TGTGCCAGCAGTGAAGGTCAATTCCGGGGCTACACCTTC	CASSEGQFRGYTF
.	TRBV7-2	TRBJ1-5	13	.	TGTGCCAGCAGCTTACGGAGCAATCAGCCCCAGCATTTT	CASSLRSNQPQHF
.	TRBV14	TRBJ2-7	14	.	TGTGCCAGCAGCCATCTCGGGACGGGGTACGAGCAGTACTTC	CASSHLGTGYEQYF
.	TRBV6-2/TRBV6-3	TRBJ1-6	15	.	TGTGCCAGCAGTTTATGGACGGCCGATAATTCACCCCTCCACTTT	CASSLWTADNSPLHF
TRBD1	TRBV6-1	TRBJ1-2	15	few	TGTGCCAGCAGTGAAGGGGTCGACAGGGCTCAGGGCTACACCTTC	CASSEGVDRAQGYTF
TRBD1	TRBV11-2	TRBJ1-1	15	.	TGTGCCAGCAGCTCCCTGGGACAGGGGAACACTGAAGCTTTCTTT	CASSSLGQGNTEAFF
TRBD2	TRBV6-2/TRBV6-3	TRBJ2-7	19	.	TGTGCCAGCAGTCCCCCGAGCGGGAGTCTATCTTCGTTTCGGAACGAGCAGTACTTC	CASSPPSGSLSSFRNEQYF
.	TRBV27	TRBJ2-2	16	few	TGTGCCAGCAGTTTCCTCGGCGGCGCCGCCACCGGGGAGCTGTTTTTT	CASSFLGGAATGELFF
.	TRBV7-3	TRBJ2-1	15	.	TGTGCCAGCAGCCCCCGGGTGGGCCGGTACAATGAGCAGTTCTTC	CASSPRVGRYNEQFF
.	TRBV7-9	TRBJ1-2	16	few	TGTGCCAGCAGCTTAGGTTCCGCAGCCGCTAACTATGGCTACACCTTC	CASSLGSAAANYGYTF
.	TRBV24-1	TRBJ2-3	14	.	TGTGCCACCAGTCCCCCGGGAAACACAGATACGCAGTATTTT	CATSPPGNTDTQYF
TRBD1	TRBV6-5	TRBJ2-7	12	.	TGTGCCAGCAGCAGGACAGGAGGCGAGCAGTACTTC	CASSRTGGEQYF
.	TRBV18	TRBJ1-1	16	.	TGTGCCAGCTCACTCGCGGCAGGGGTATACGACACTGAAGCTTTCTTT	CASSLAAGVYDTEAFF
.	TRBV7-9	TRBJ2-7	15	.	TGTGCCAGCAGCTTAGATGGGGCATCATCCTACGAGCAGTACTTC	CASSLDGASSYEQYF
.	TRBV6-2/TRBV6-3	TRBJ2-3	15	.	TGTGCCAGCAGTGACTACCCAGGGAGCACAGATACGCAGTATTTT	CASSDYPGSTDTQYF
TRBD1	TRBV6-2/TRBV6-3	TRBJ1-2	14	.	TGTGCCAGCAGTTCCGGGACAGGGGGACGGGGCTACACCTTC	CASSSGTGGRGYTF
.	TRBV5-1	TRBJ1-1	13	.	TGCGCCAGCAGCTTGGGTCCGAACACTGAAGCTTTCTTT	CASSLGPNTEAFF
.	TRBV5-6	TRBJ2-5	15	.	TGTGCCAGCAGCTCCTTTAAAGACAGGAAAGAGACCCAGTACTTC	CASSSFKDRKETQYF